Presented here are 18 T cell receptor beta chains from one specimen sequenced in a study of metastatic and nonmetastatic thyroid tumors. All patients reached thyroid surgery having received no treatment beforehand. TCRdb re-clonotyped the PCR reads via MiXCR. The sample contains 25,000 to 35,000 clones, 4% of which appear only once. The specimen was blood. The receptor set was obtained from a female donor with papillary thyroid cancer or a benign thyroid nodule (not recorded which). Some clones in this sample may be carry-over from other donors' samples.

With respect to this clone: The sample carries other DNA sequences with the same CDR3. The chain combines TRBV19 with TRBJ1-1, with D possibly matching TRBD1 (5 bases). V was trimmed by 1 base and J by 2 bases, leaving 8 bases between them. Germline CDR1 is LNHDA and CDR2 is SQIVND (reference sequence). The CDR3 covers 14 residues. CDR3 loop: CASSIGRGNTEAFF. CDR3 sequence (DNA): TGTGCCAGTAGTATAGGAAGGGGTAACACTGAAGCTTTCTTT.

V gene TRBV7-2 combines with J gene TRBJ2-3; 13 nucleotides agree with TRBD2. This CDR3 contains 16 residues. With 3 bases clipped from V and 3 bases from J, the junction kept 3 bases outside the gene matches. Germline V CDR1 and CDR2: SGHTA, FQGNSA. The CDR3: CASSLRTSGRTDTQYF. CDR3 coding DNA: TGTGCCAGCAGCTTGCGGACTAGCGGGAGAACAGATACGCAGTATTTT.

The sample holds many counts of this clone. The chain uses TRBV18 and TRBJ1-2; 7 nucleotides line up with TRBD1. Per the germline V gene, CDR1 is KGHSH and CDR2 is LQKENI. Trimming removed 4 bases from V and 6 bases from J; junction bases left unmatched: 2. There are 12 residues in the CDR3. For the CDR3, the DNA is TGTGCCAGCTCACTCGGGACAGATGGCTACACCTTC. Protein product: CASSLGTDGYTF.

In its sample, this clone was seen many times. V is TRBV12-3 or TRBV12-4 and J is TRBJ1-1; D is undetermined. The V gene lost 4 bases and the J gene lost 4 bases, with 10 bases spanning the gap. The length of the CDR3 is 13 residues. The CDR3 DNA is TGTGCCAGCAGTTCCGGACCAGCCACTGAAGCTTTCTTT. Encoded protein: CASSSGPATEAFF.

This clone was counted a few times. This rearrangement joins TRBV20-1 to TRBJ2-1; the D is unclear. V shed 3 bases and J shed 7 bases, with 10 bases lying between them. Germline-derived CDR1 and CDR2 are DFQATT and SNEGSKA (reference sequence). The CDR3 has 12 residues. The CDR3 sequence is CSASLRWNEQFF. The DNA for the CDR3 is TGCAGTGCTAGCCTTCGGTGGAATGAGCAGTTCTTC.

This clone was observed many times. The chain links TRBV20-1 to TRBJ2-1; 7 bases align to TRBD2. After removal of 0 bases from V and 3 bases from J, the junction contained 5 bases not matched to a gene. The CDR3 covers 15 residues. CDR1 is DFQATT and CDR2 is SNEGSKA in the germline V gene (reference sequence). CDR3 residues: CSARDRGGSYNEQFF. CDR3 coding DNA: TGCAGTGCTAGAGATCGGGGCGGGAGCTACAATGAGCAGTTCTTC.

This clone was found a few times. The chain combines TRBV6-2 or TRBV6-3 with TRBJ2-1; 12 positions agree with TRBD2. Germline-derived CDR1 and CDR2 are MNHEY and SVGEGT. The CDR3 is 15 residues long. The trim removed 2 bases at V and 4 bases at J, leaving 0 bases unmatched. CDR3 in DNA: TGTGCCAGCAGTTACGGACTAGCGGGGTACAATGAGCAGTTCTTC. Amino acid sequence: CASSYGLAGYNEQFF.

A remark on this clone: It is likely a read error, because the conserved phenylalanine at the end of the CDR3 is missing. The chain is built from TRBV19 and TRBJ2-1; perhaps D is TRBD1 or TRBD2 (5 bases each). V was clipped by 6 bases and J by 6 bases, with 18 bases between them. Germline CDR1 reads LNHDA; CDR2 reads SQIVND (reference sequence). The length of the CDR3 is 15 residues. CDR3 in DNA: TGTGCCAGTAGATCGATTGGGGGATACTGCAATGAGCAGTTCTTA. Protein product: CASRSIGGYCNEQFL.

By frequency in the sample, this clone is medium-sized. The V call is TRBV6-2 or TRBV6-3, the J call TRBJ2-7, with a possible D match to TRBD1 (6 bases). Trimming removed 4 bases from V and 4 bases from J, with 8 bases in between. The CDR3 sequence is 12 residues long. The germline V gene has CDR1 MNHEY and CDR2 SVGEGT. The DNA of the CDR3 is TGTGCCAGCAGTTCAAGGGGGTACGAGCAGTACTTC. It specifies CASSSRGYEQYF.

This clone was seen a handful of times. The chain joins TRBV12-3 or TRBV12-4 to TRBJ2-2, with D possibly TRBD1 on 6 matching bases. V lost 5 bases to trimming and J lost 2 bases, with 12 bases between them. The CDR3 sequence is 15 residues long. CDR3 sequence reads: CASSTRTANTGELFF. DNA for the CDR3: TGTGCCAGCAGTACCCGGACAGCTAACACCGGGGAGCTGTTTTTT.

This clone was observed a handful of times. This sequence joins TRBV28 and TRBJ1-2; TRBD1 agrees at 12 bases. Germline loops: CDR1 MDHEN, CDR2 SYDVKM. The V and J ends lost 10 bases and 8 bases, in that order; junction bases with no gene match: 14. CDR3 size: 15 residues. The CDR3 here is CAILRDRGRAGGYTF. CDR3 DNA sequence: TGTGCCATCCTAAGGGACAGGGGGCGAGCGGGCGGCTACACCTTC.

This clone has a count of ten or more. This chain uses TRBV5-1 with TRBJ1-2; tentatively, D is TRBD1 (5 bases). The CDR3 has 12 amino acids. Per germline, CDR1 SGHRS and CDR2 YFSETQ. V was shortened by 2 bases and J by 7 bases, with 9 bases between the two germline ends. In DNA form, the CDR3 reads TGCGCCAGCAGCTTCTCTGGGGGTGGCTACACCTTC. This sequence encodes CASSFSGGGYTF.

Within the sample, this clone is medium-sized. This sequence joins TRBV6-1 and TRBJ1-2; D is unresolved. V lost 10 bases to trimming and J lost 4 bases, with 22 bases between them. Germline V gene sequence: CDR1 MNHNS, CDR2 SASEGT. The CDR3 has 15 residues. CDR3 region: CATYGVDVTFYGYTF. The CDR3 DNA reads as TGTGCCACTTACGGGGTGGATGTTACGTTCTATGGCTACACCTTC.

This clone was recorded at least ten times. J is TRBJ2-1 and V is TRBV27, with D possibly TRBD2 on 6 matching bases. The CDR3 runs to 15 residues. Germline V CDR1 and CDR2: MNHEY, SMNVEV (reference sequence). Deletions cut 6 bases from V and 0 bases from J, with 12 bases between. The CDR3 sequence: CASSPTRSSYNEQFF. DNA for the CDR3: TGTGCCAGCAGCCCGACTAGAAGCTCCTACAATGAGCAGTTCTTC.

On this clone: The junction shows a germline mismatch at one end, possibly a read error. The chain's CDR3 is CASRPQAQSDQVF. CDR3 DNA sequence: TGTGCCAGCAGACCCCAGGCACAGTCTGACCAGGTCTTC. This chain uses TRBV6-1 with TRBJ2-1; D is unclear. Germline-derived CDR1 and CDR2 are MNHNS and SASEGT. CDR3 length: 13 amino acids.

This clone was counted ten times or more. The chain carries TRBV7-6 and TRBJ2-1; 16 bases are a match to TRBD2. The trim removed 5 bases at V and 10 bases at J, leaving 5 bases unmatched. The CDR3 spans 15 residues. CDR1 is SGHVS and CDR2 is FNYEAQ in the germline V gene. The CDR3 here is CASSPGTSGRDEQFF. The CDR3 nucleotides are TGTGCCAGCAGCCCAGGGACTAGCGGGAGGGACGAGCAGTTCTTC.

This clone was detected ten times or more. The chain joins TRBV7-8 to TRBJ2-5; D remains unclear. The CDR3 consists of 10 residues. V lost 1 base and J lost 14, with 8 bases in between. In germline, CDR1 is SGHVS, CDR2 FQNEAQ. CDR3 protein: CASSLGPVYF. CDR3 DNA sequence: TGTGCCAGCAGCTTAGGACCGGTTTACTTC.

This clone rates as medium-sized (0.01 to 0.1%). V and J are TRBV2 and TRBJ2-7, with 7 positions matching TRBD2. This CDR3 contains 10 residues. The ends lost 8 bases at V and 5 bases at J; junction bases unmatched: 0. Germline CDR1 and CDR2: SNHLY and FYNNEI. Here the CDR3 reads CASGRDEQYF. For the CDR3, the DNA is TGTGCCAGCGGGAGGGACGAGCAGTACTTC.